What follows are 10 T cell receptor beta chains derived from one specimen sequenced in a study of CD8 T cells in Susac syndrome. Roughly 0.45 to 1 ug RNA was reverse transcribed with random hexamers. Each CDR3 protein gets one entry after TCRdb re-called the immunoSEQ multiplex PCR reads with MiXCR. Of around 200,000 distinct CDR3 sequences listed, 90% to 96% are singletons. The sample taken for sequencing was CD4+ T cells from PBMCs. The receptor set was obtained from a human donor with Susac syndrome.

The rearrangement uses TRBV30 and TRBJ2-7; 7 bases are shared with TRBD1. With V trimmed by 2 bases and J by 5 bases, 9 bases remained unmatched. The germline gives CDR1 GTSNPN, CDR2 SVGIG (reference sequence). The CDR3 loop spans 14 amino acids. CDR3 sequence reads: CAWSRGPNFDEQYF. The CDR3 coding sequence is TGTGCCTGGAGTAGGGGGCCGAACTTCGACGAGCAGTACTTC.

The V and J genes are TRBV24-1 and TRBJ2-7, with 7 positions matching TRBD1. The V gene end was trimmed by 3 bases and the J gene end by 4 bases; junction bases not matched to a gene: 11. There are 16 residues in the CDR3. CDR1 and CDR2 from the germline V gene are KGHDR and SFDVKD. CDR3 DNA: TGTGCCACCAGTGATGAAAGCGACAGGGACGATTACGAGCAGTACTTC. Translating it yields CATSDESDRDDYEQYF.

V usage is TRBV18 and J usage is TRBJ2-1; 8 bases line up with TRBD2. Unmatched junction bases numbered 4, after V lost 3 bases and J lost 0 bases. The CDR3 spans 16 residues. Germline values: CDR1 KGHSH, CDR2 LQKENI. The CDR3, as DNA: TGTGCCAGCTCACCCAGCGGGGGAACCTCCTACAATGAGCAGTTCTTC. This translates into CASSPSGGTSYNEQFF.

The chain carries TRBV5-1 and TRBJ2-1, with D maybe TRBD1 (6 bases). Between the trimmed V and J ends, which lost 5 bases and 0 bases, there was a span of 18 bases. The length of the CDR3 is 17 residues. Per the germline V gene, CDR1 is SGHRS and CDR2 is YFSETQ. The CDR3 loop reads CASSSALDRFSYNEQFF. The CDR3 region has the DNA TGCGCCAGCAGTTCTGCGCTCGACAGGTTCTCCTACAATGAGCAGTTCTTC.

V and J are TRBV20-1 and TRBJ2-5, with TRBD1 matching 7 bases. CDR3 length equals 15 residues. Trimming at V came to 1 base and at J to 5 bases, leaving 10 bases not matched to a gene. Germline-derived CDR1 and CDR2 are DFQATT and SNEGSKA (reference sequence). CDR3 in DNA: TGCAGTGCTAGAGTCCTACCTAGGGGGCCCGAGACCCAGTACTTC. It encodes CSARVLPRGPETQYF.

This CDR3 reads CATSRDRTGGLDTQYF. In DNA form, the CDR3 reads TGTGCCACCAGCAGAGATCGGACAGGGGGTCTAGATACGCAGTATTTT. The rearrangement links TRBV15 to TRBJ2-3; the match to TRBD1 covers 10 bases. Germline loops: CDR1 LNHNV, CDR2 YYDKDF (reference sequence). The CDR3 sequence is 16 residues long. Trimming cost V 0 bases and J 5 bases; bases outside gene matches: 5.

The rearrangement links TRBV30 to TRBJ2-7; TRBD1 is a possible D gene (5 bases). V lost 3 bases, J lost 7 bases, and 16 bases lay in between. The CDR3 has 13 amino acids. Germline lookup yields CDR1 GTSNPN and CDR2 SVGIG (reference sequence). The CDR3 DNA is TGTGCCTGGAGCGTCAGGGTTCCGAGTGAGCAGTACTTC. Its translation: CAWSVRVPSEQYF.

This chain connects TRBV10-2 to TRBJ2-3; TRBD2 matches at 8 bases. CDR1 is WSHSY, CDR2 SAAADI, per germline. V trimming: 10 bases; J trimming: 2 bases; junction bases outside the gene matches: 8. This CDR3 spans 14 amino acids. The CDR3 here is CATLRGGHTDTQYF. CDR3 sequence (DNA): TGCGCCACCCTACGGGGGGGCCACACAGATACGCAGTATTTT.

This clonotype is a singleton in its sample. J is TRBJ2-1 and V is TRBV25-1, with 7 bases identical to TRBD1. CDR3 length: 16 residues. V trimming: 7 bases; J trimming: 2 bases; junction bases outside the gene matches: 11. Germline V gene lookup returns CDR1 MGHDK and CDR2 SYGVNS. DNA of the CDR3: TGTGCCAGCACCCTTTTGGCCGGACAGGCCTACAATGAGCAGTTCTTC. Translation gives CASTLLAGQAYNEQFF.

The chain links TRBV20-1 to TRBJ2-3; TRBD2 matches 11 bases. Germline-derived CDR1 and CDR2 are DFQATT and SNEGSKA (reference sequence). V gave up 6 bases and J gave up 7 bases; unmatched junction bases: 12. The CDR3 loop spans 15 amino acids. The DNA of the CDR3 is TGCAGTGCGGTCCAACTAGCGGGGGACCTTAATACGCAGTATTTT. It is translated as CSAVQLAGDLNTQYF.